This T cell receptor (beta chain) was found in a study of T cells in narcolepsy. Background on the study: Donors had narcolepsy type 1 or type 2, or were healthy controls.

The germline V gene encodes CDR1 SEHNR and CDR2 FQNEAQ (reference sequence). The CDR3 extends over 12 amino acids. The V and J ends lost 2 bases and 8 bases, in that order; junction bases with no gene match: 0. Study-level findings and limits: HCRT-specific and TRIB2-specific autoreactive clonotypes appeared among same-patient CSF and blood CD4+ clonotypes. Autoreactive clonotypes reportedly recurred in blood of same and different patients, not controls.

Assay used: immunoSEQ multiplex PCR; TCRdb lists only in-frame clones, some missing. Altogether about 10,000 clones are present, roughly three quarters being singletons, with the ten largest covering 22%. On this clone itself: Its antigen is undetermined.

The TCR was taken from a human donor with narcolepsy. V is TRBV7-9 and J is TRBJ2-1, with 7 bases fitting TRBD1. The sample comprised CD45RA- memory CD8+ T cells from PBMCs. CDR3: CASSLTGDEQFF. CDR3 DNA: TGTGCCAGCAGCTTAACAGGGGATGAGCAGTTCTTC.